This TCR beta chain came from a study of blood T cell repertoires in COVID-19. Study-level information: Italy, Spain and the United States were the sources of the convalescent and acute COVID-19 samples. PBMCs, B-cell-depleted T cells, or T cells were the source of the cDNA or gDNA that made up the material.

Per the original data handling: Using reference gene primer amplification, nucleated cell counts were estimated. Sequenced by immunoSEQ multiplex PCR; TCRdb stores in-frame clones only, minus some. The DNA was the basis for D and trimming; V, J and clone size are from that table. This repertoire shows about 200,000 clones, around 85% found once; its top ten account for 0.78%. Trimming took 2 bases from V and 3 from J, leaving 11 bases between them. The CDR3 is 14 residues long. Germline loops: CDR1 MDHEN, CDR2 SYDVKM. Sequenced input: peripheral blood. This clonotype was sampled from a woman in her 70s with acute or convalescent COVID-19. The chain employs TRBV28 and TRBJ2-7, with D perhaps TRBD2 (5 bases). The CDR3 here is CASSLIAGGYEQYF. The CDR3 coding sequence is TGTGCCAGCAGTTTAATCGCGGGCGGCTACGAGCAGTACTTC.